This T cell receptor beta chain was sequenced during a study of blood T cell repertoires in COVID-19. Whole-study context: Samples representing acute and convalescent COVID-19 were sourced from the United States, Italy and Spain. PBMCs, B-cell-depleted T cells, or T cells were the source of the cDNA or gDNA that made up the material.

This clone was seen more than once but under ten times. Seattle's enrolled individuals joined amid active infection and were then monitored longitudinally. This table comes from immunoSEQ multiplex PCR, and its TCRdb copy is limited to in-frame clones, with some not included. There are about 360,000 clones in the sample; 86% occur only once, and under 8.5% lies in the top ten. Losses at the gene ends were 6 bases for V and 8 bases for J; bases not matched to a gene: 12. Per germline, CDR1 MNHNY and CDR2 SVGAGI (reference sequence). The CDR3 has 15 residues. What was sequenced was peripheral blood. The chain links TRBV6-6 to TRBJ1-2, with 10 bases that match TRBD1. This TCR derives from a woman in her sixties or seventies with COVID-19, enrolled during active disease. In DNA form, the CDR3 reads TGTGCCAGCAGCAACCAGGGACAGGGGCTGAAAGGCTACACCTTC. It encodes CASSNQGQGLKGYTF.